This TCR beta chain came from a study of blood T cell repertoires in COVID-19. TCRdb keeps only in-frame clones here, not all; method: immunoSEQ multiplex PCR. Among roughly 260,000 clones, almost 90% were seen once, and the ten largest hold approximately 10%. V shed 5 bases, J shed 1 base, and the junction held 20 bases outside the gene matches. The germline V gene has CDR1 SEHNR and CDR2 FQNEAQ (reference sequence). The CDR3 has 19 residues. The rearrangement links TRBV7-9 to TRBJ2-7; 7 bases are a match to TRBD2. Sample: peripheral blood. This TCR came from a woman under 40 with COVID-19, enrolled during active disease. In nucleotides, the CDR3 is TGTGCCAGCAGCCCAGATAGTCCGCTGGCGGGAGTGGGGTCCTACGAGCAGTACTTC. This sequence encodes CASSPDSPLAGVGSYEQYF.